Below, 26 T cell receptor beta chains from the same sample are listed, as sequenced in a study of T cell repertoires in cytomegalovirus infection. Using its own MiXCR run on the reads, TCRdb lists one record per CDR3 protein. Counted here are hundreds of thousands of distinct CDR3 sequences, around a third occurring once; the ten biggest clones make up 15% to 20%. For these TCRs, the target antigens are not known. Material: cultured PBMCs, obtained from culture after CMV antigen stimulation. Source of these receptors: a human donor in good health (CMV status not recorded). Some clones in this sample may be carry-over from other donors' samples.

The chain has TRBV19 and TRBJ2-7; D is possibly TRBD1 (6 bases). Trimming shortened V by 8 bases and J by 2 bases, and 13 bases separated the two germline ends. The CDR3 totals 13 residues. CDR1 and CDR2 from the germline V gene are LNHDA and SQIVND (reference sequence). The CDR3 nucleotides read TGTGCCAGTCCTACAGGGCCTACCTACGAGCAGTACTTC. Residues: CASPTGPTYEQYF.

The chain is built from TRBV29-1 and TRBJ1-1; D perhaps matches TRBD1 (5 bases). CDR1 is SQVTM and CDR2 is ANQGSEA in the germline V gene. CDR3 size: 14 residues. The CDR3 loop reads CSFTAGGGGTEAFF. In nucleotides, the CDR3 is TGCAGTTTTACCGCGGGGGGAGGTGGAACTGAAGCTTTCTTT.

The CDR3 DNA follows: TGTGCCAGCAGCCGGGACAGGTTTAGCACAGATACGCAGTATTTT. This codes for CASSRDRFSTDTQYF. The chain recombines TRBV7-2 with TRBJ2-3; 8 bases match TRBD1. CDR1 is SGHTA and CDR2 is FQGNSA in the germline V gene. The CDR3 runs 15 residues. V lost 5 bases, J lost 0 bases, and 4 bases stayed unmatched.

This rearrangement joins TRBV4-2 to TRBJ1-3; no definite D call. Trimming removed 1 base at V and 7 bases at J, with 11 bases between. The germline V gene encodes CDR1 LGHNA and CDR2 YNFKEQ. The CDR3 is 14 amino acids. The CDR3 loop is CASSQVSRSNTIYF. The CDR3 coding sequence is TGTGCCAGCAGCCAAGTATCGCGGAGTAACACCATATATTTT.

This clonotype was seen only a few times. The CDR3 loop is CASRGTAEKDTQYF. The CDR3 nucleotides are TGTGCCAGCAGGGGGACCGCCGAAAAGGATACGCAGTATTTT. J is TRBJ2-3 and V is TRBV12-3 or TRBV12-4; TRBD1 or TRBD2 may be the D gene (5 bases each). Trimming took off 6 bases at V and 6 bases at J, with 16 bases between the two ends. This CDR3 has 14 amino acids.

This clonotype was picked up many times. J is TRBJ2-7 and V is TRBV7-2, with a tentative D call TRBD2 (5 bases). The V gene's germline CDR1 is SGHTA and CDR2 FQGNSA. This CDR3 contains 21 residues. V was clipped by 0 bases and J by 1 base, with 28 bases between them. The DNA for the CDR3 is TGTGCCAGCAGCTTAGCCACAGCTTCTCCCGGGGTCTCCCTCCATTCCTACGAGCAGTACTTC. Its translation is CASSLATASPGVSLHSYEQYF.

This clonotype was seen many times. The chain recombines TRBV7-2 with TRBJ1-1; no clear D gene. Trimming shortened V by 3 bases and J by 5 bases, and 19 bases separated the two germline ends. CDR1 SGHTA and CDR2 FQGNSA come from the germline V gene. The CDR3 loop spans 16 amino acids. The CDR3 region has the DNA TGTGCCAGCAGCTTGAGGTTAAACCCAACGGGGACTGAAGCTTTCTTT. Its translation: CASSLRLNPTGTEAFF.

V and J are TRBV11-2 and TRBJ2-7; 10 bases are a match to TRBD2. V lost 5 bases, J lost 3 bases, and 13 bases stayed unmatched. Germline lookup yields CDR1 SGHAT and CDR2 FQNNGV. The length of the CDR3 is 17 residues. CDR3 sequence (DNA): TGTGCCAGCAGCCTCCGGTTTGGAGCGGGAGGGTACTACGAGCAGTACTTC. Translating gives CASSLRFGAGGYYEQYF. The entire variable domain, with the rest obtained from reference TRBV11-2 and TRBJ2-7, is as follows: EAGVAQSPRYKIIEKRQSVAFWCNPISGHATLYWYQQILGQGPKLLIQFQNNGVVDDSQLPKDRFSAERLKGVDSTLKIQPAKLEDSAVYLCASSLRFGAGGYYEQYFGPGTRLTVT.

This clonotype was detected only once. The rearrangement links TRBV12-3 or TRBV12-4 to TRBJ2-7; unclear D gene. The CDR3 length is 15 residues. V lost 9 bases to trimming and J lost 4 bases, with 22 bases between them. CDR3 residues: CASSIRGSLLYEQYF. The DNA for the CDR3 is TGTGCCAGTTCTATACGAGGTAGCCTTCTATACGAGCAGTACTTC.

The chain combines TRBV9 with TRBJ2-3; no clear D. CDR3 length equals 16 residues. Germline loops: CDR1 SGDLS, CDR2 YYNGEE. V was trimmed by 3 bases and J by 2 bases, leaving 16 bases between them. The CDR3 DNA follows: TGTGCCAGCAGCGCCCGAGGATACCCAGACACAGATACGCAGTATTTT. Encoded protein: CASSARGYPDTDTQYF.

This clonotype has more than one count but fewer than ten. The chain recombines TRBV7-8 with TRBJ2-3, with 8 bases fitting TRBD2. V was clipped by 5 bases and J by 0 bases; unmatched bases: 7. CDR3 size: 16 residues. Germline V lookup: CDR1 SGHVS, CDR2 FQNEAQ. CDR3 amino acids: CASSPTSGLSTDTQYF. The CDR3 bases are TGTGCCAGCAGCCCCACTAGCGGTTTAAGCACAGATACGCAGTATTTT.

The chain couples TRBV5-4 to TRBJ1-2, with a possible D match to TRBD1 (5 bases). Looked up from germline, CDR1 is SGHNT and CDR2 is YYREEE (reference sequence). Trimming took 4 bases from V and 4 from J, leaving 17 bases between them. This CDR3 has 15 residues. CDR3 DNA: TGTGCCAGCAGCCCCCAGGCGGGGGTTGTCTATGGCTACACCTTC. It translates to CASSPQAGVVYGYTF.

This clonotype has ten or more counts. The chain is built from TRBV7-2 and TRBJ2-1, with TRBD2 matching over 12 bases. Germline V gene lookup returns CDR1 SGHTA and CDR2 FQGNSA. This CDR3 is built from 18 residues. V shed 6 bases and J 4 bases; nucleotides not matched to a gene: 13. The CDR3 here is CASSTPRTSGMGYNEQFF. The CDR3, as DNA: TGTGCCAGCAGTACGCCCCGGACTAGCGGGATGGGATACAATGAGCAGTTCTTC.

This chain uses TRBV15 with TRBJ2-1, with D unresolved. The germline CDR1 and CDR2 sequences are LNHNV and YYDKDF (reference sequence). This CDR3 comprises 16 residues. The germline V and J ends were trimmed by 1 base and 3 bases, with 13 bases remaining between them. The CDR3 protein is CATSRVRAPHYNEQFF. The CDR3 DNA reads TGTGCCACCAGCAGAGTCCGAGCTCCCCACTACAATGAGCAGTTCTTC.

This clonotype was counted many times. The CDR3 DNA is TGTGCCAGCAGCTTCGGCGGGGAACGCACAGATACGCAGTATTTT. It encodes CASSFGGERTDTQYF. This chain uses TRBV7-2 with TRBJ2-3, with TRBD2 as a possible D gene (6 bases). The CDR3 totals 15 residues. V lost 3 bases to trimming and J lost 1 base, with 11 bases between them. Looked up from germline, CDR1 is SGHTA and CDR2 is FQGNSA.

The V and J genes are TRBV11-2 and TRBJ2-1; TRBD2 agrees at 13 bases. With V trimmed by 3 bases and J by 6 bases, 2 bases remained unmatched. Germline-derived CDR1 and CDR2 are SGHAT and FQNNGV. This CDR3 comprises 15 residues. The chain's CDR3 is CASSFGLAGANEQFF. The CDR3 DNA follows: TGTGCCAGCAGCTTTGGACTAGCGGGAGCCAATGAGCAGTTCTTC.

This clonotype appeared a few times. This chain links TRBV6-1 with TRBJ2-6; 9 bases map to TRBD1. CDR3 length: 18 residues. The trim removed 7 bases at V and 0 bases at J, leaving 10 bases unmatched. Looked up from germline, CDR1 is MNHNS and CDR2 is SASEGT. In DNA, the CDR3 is TGTGCCAGCACGAGCGAGGAGACAGGGGGCTCTGGGGCCAACGTCCTGACTTTC. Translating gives CASTSEETGGSGANVLTF.

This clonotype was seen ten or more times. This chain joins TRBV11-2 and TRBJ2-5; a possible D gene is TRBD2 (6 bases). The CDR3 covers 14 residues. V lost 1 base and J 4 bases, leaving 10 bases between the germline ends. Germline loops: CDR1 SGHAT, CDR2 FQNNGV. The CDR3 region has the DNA TGTGCCAGCAGCTTAGGGGGGGTAGCAGAGACCCAGTACTTC. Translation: CASSLGGVAETQYF.

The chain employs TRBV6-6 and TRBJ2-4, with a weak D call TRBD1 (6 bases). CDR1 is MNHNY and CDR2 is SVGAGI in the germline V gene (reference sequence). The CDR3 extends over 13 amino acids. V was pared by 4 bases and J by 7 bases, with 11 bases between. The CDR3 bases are TGTGCCAGCAGTTTCAACAGGGATAACATTCAGTACTTC. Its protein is CASSFNRDNIQYF.

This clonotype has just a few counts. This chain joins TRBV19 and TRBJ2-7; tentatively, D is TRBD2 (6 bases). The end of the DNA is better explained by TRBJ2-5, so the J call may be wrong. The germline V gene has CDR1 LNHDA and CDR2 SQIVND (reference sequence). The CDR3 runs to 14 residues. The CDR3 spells CASSTVSGASTQYF. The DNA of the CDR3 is TGTGCCAGTAGTACTGTTTCGGGAGCGTCGACCCAGTACTTC.

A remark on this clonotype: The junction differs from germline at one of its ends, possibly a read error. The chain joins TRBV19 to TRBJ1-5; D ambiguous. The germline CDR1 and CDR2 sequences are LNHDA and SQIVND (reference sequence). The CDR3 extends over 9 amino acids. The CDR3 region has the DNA TGTGCCAGTAATCGGCCCCAGCATTTT. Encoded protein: CASNRPQHF. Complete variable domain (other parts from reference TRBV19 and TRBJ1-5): DGGITQSPKYLFRKEGQNVTLSCEQNLNHDAMYWYRQDPGQGLRLIYYSQIVNDFQKGDIAEGYSVSREKKESFPLTVTSAQKNPTAFYLCASNRPQHFGDGTRLSIL.

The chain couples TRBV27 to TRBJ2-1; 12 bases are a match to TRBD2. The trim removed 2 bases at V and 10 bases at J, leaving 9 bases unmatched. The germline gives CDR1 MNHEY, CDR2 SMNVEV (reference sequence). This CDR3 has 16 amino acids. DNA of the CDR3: TGTGCCAGCAGTTTACCCCTAGCGGGGGGGCCGGGAGAGCAGTTCTTC. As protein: CASSLPLAGGPGEQFF.

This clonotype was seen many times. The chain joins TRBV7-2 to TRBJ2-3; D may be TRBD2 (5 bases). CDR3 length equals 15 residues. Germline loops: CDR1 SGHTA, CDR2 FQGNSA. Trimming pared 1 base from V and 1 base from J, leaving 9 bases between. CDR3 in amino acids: CASSLGGPGTDTQYF. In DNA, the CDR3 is TGTGCCAGCAGCTTAGGCGGGCCCGGCACAGATACGCAGTATTTT.

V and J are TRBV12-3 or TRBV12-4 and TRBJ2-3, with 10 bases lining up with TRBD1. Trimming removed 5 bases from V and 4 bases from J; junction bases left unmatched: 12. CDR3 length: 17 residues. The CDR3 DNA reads TGTGCCAGCAGTCCACATCCGGGACAGGGGTCCTCAGATACGCAGTATTTT. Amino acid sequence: CASSPHPGQGSSDTQYF.

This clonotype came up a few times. The CDR3 region is CASRAQRAGNTIYF. The CDR3, as DNA: TGTGCCAGTAGGGCCCAGCGTGCTGGAAACACCATATATTTT. The gene calls are TRBV19 and TRBJ1-3, with D unclear. Trimming stripped 6 bases from V and 2 bases from J, with 11 bases between. From germline, CDR1 is LNHDA and CDR2 SQIVND (reference sequence). The CDR3 covers 14 residues.

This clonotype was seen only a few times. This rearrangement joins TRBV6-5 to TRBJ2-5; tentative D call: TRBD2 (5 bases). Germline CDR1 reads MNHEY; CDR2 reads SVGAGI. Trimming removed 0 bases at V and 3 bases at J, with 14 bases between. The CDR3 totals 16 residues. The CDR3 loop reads CASSYSPGIGEETQYF. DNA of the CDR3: TGTGCCAGCAGTTACTCGCCCGGGATTGGCGAAGAGACCCAGTACTTC.